A single sample gave rise to the 27 T cell receptor beta chains below, sequenced in a study of T cell changes during pregnancy in multiple sclerosis. Assay: immunoSEQ multiplex PCR; the TCRdb copy retains only in-frame clones and omits some. This sample has some 61,000 clones, with about 89% found just once. The material sequenced was peripheral blood, taken in the second trimester of pregnancy. The receptors shown here come from a female donor with multiple sclerosis, enrolled in a pregnancy study.

V usage is TRBV28 and J usage is TRBJ2-5; a possible D gene is TRBD1 (5 bases). The V gene lost 10 bases and the J gene lost 3 bases, with 12 bases spanning the gap. Per the germline V gene, CDR1 is MDHEN and CDR2 is SYDVKM. The CDR3 runs to 12 residues. This CDR3 reads CAIDPGKETQYF. CDR3 nucleotide sequence: TGTGCCATTGACCCAGGGAAAGAGACCCAGTACTTC.

The chain employs TRBV2 and TRBJ1-2; possible D gene TRBD1, 5 bases. This CDR3 has 14 residues. Germline values: CDR1 SNHLY, CDR2 FYNNEI. V was trimmed by 5 bases and J by 5 bases, leaving 15 bases between them. DNA of the CDR3: TGTGCCAGCAGTTTAGGCCAGGGATATTATGGCTACACCTTC. The encoded protein is CASSLGQGYYGYTF.

The chain links TRBV9 to TRBJ2-1, with 7 bases that match TRBD1. The CDR3 is made up of 19 amino acids. CDR1 is SGDLS, CDR2 YYNGEE, per germline. The V gene end was trimmed by 3 bases and the J gene end by 0 bases; junction bases not matched to a gene: 15. The CDR3 sequence: CASSGGGGGWDSSYNEQFF. The CDR3 coding sequence is TGTGCCAGCAGCGGAGGAGGCGGTGGGTGGGACAGCTCCTACAATGAGCAGTTCTTC. Filled out from reference TRBV9 and TRBJ2-1, the complete variable domain reads DSGVTQTPKHLITATGQRVTLRCSPRSGDLSVYWYQQSLDQGLQFLIQYYNGEERAKGNILERFSAQQFPDLHSELNLSSLELGDSALYFCASSGGGGGWDSSYNEQFFGPGTRLTVL.

The CDR3 is CASSPERGGNTEAFF. The DNA for the CDR3 is TGTGCCAGCAGCCCAGAACGAGGGGGGAACACTGAAGCTTTCTTT. This sequence joins TRBV5-6 and TRBJ1-1, with D maybe TRBD1 (6 bases). V lost 4 bases, J lost 1 base, and 14 bases lay in between. CDR1 and CDR2 (germline): SGHDT, YYEEEE. CDR3 length: 15 residues.

For this clone: The same CDR3 is also encoded by other DNA sequences in this sample. The V gene is TRBV9, the J gene TRBJ2-2; D ambiguous. The length of the CDR3 is 14 residues. Looked up from germline, CDR1 is SGDLS and CDR2 is YYNGEE. Trimming cost V 0 bases and J 1 base, with 4 bases left between them. CDR3 DNA: TGTGCCAGCAGCGTAGCGGGGAACACCGGGGAGCTGTTTTTT. Translation: CASSVAGNTGELFF.

This clone came up once. This chain uses TRBV4-3 with TRBJ2-7; 9 bases agree with TRBD2. Losses at the gene ends were 2 bases for V and 3 bases for J; bases not matched to a gene: 8. The CDR3 has 16 residues. Looked up from germline, CDR1 is LGHNA and CDR2 is YSLEER. The CDR3 region is CASSQSVAGANYEQYF. The CDR3 bases are TGCGCCAGCAGCCAAAGTGTAGCGGGGGCGAACTACGAGCAGTACTTC.

V gene TRBV4-1 combines with J gene TRBJ2-2, with a tentative D call TRBD1 (6 bases). This CDR3 contains 17 residues. CDR1 is MGHRA, CDR2 YSYEKL, per germline. Deletions cut 3 bases from V and 5 bases from J, with 19 bases between. DNA of the CDR3: TGCGCCAGCAGCCACTTTACAGGGATAGGGCCTACCGGGGAGCTGTTTTTT. As protein: CASSHFTGIGPTGELFF.

V and J are TRBV7-6 and TRBJ2-1; possible D gene TRBD2, 6 bases. This CDR3 is 16 amino acids long. The germline CDR1 and CDR2 sequences are SGHVS and FNYEAQ. Deletions cut 5 bases from V and 1 base from J, with 15 bases between. This CDR3 reads CASSPPGLLSYNEQFF. For the CDR3, the DNA is TGTGCCAGCAGCCCCCCGGGACTCCTGTCCTACAATGAGCAGTTCTTC.

The chain joins TRBV13 to TRBJ1-6; D perhaps matches TRBD1 (5 bases). With 8 bases removed from V and 6 bases from J, the gap between germline ends came to 17 bases. Germline-derived CDR1 and CDR2 are PRHDT and FYEKMQ (reference sequence). The CDR3 extends over 15 amino acids. The CDR3 DNA follows: TGTGCCAGCGCGATCGGGGGGGGGATTAATTCACCCCTCCACTTT. Protein sequence: CASAIGGGINSPLHF.

The chain combines TRBV27 with TRBJ2-1, with D possibly TRBD2 on 7 matching bases. The germline V gene has CDR1 MNHEY and CDR2 SMNVEV (reference sequence). Trimming removed 2 bases from V and 0 bases from J, with 8 bases in between. The CDR3 runs to 15 residues. This chain's CDR3 is CASSLAGASYNEQFF. CDR3 in DNA: TGTGCCAGCAGTTTAGCGGGGGCCTCCTACAATGAGCAGTTCTTC.

V gene TRBV9 combines with J gene TRBJ2-1, with 15 bases matching TRBD2. V dropped 0 bases and J dropped 6; count of bases not matched to a gene: 4. This CDR3 has 17 amino acids. Germline V gene sequence: CDR1 SGDLS, CDR2 YYNGEE. CDR3 nucleotides: TGTGCCAGCAGCGTAGCGGGACTAGCGGGGGGCCTCAATGAGCAGTTCTTC. As protein: CASSVAGLAGGLNEQFF.

This CDR3 reads CASSLGGGSEKLFF. CDR3 DNA: TGTGCCAGCAGCTTGGGGGGCGGGAGTGAAAAACTGTTTTTT. The chain is built from TRBV7-3 and TRBJ1-4; D might be TRBD1 (6 bases). V was pared by 3 bases and J by 7 bases, with 12 bases between. From germline, CDR1 is SGHTA and CDR2 FQGTGA. The CDR3 is made up of 14 amino acids.

The rearrangement uses TRBV5-1 and TRBJ2-1, with 7 nucleotides matching TRBD1. Germline CDR1 is SGHRS and CDR2 is YFSETQ. This CDR3 is built from 15 residues. The ends lost 0 bases at V and 5 bases at J; junction bases unmatched: 5. The CDR3 is CASSLGGQYHNEQFF. The CDR3, as DNA: TGCGCCAGCAGCTTGGGGGGACAGTACCACAATGAGCAGTTCTTC.

The chain recombines TRBV5-6 with TRBJ2-5; D is uncertain. The V and J ends lost 1 base and 4 bases respectively, with 5 bases between them. The CDR3 totals 12 residues. Germline loops: CDR1 SGHDT, CDR2 YYEEEE. CDR3 DNA sequence: TGTGCCAGCAGCTTGTTCGGAGAGACCCAGTACTTC. Encoded protein: CASSLFGETQYF.

This sequence joins TRBV5-1 and TRBJ2-2; 9 bases map to TRBD1. CDR1 SGHRS and CDR2 YFSETQ come from the germline V gene. V shed 2 bases and J 3 bases; nucleotides not matched to a gene: 8. This CDR3 is 17 amino acids long. The CDR3 DNA sequence: TGCGCCAGCAGCTTAGAAATGGGGACAGGGTACACCGGGGAGCTGTTTTTT. Protein sequence: CASSLEMGTGYTGELFF.

This chain connects TRBV9 to TRBJ2-3; tentatively, D is TRBD2 (6 bases). There are 15 residues in the CDR3. Per the germline V gene, CDR1 is SGDLS and CDR2 is YYNGEE. Trimming shortened V by 0 bases and J by 3 bases, and 11 bases separated the two germline ends. The CDR3 reads CASSVVEGRTDTQYF. As DNA, the CDR3 is TGTGCCAGCAGCGTAGTGGAGGGGAGGACAGATACGCAGTATTTT.

V gene TRBV7-2 combines with J gene TRBJ2-2, with 8 bases aligning to TRBD2. V trimming: 2 bases; J trimming: 6 bases; junction bases outside the gene matches: 11. The CDR3 is 17 amino acids. Germline CDR1 reads SGHTA; CDR2 reads FQGNSA. The CDR3 bases are TGTGCCAGCAGCTTAATGGGGCGGGGGGTAAGGGCCGGGGAGCTGTTTTTT. Translating it yields CASSLMGRGVRAGELFF.

This chain connects TRBV19 to TRBJ1-2, with 8 bases matching TRBD1. Germline lookup yields CDR1 LNHDA and CDR2 SQIVND (reference sequence). The trim removed 7 bases at V and 5 bases at J, leaving 3 bases unmatched. The CDR3 spans 12 residues. For the CDR3, the DNA is TGTGCCAGTATTGACAGGGGTTATGGCTACACCTTC. This encodes CASIDRGYGYTF. The full variable domain, its missing parts supplied by reference TRBV19 and TRBJ1-2, is DGGITQSPKYLFRKEGQNVTLSCEQNLNHDAMYWYRQDPGQGLRLIYYSQIVNDFQKGDIAEGYSVSREKKESFPLTVTSAQKNPTAFYLCASIDRGYGYTFGSGTRLTVV.

This clone has a single count. J is TRBJ1-1 and V is TRBV29-1; 9 nucleotides line up with TRBD1. Trimming took 7 bases from V and 5 from J; bases not matched to a gene: 2. Germline V CDR1 and CDR2: SQVTM, ANQGSEA. The CDR3 length is 11 residues. The CDR3 reads CSADRGTEAFF. In DNA, the CDR3 is TGCAGCGCGGACAGGGGAACTGAAGCTTTCTTT.

The chain is built from TRBV9 and TRBJ1-4, with TRBD1 matching over 8 bases. Germline loops: CDR1 SGDLS, CDR2 YYNGEE. The CDR3 consists of 16 residues. J gave up 6 bases and V 6 bases, and 13 bases lay outside the gene matches. CDR3: CASTVGQGKRDEKLFF. The CDR3, as DNA: TGTGCCAGCACCGTCGGACAGGGCAAGAGGGATGAAAAACTGTTTTTT.

The J gene is TRBJ2-2, the V gene TRBV4-2, with 8 bases lining up with TRBD2. The germline CDR1 and CDR2 sequences are LGHNA and YNFKEQ. The CDR3 length is 17 residues. The V and J ends lost 0 bases and 4 bases, in that order; junction bases with no gene match: 7. The CDR3 nucleotides are TGTGCCAGCAGCCAAGATCTGCGGGGGGCTGGCACCGGGGAGCTGTTTTTT. As protein: CASSQDLRGAGTGELFF.

The chain is built from TRBV9 and TRBJ2-5, with a possible D match to TRBD2 (7 bases). The germline CDR1 and CDR2 sequences are SGDLS and YYNGEE. This CDR3 comprises 17 residues. Trimming cost V 2 bases and J 3 bases, with 20 bases left between them. This chain's CDR3 is CASSVGGAVATKETQYF. CDR3 bases: TGTGCCAGCAGCGTGGGGGGGGCCGTCGCGACCAAAGAGACCCAGTACTTC.

The V and J genes are TRBV6-4 and TRBJ2-2, with TRBD1 identical over 8 bases. The germline gives CDR1 MRHNA, CDR2 SNTAGT. Trimming at V came to 5 bases and at J to 4 bases, leaving 6 bases not matched to a gene. The CDR3 covers 15 residues. DNA of the CDR3: TGTGCCAGCAGTCCGGACAGGGCAGGCACCGGGGAGCTGTTTTTT. Its translation is CASSPDRAGTGELFF.

The CDR3 coding sequence is TGTGCCACCAGCAGACCCGGAGGGGCTGAAGCTTTCTTT. This codes for CATSRPGGAEAFF. V is TRBV15 and J is TRBJ1-1; the D gene is possibly TRBD1 (5 bases). Between the trimmed V and J ends, which lost 2 bases and 6 bases, there was a span of 10 bases. The CDR3 contains 13 residues. Germline loops: CDR1 LNHNV, CDR2 YYDKDF (reference sequence).

The V gene is TRBV7-2, the J gene TRBJ2-7; 11 bases align to TRBD2. The length of the CDR3 is 17 residues. Per the germline V gene, CDR1 is SGHTA and CDR2 is FQGNSA. J lost 2 bases, V lost 0 bases, and 6 bases had no gene match. The CDR3 DNA reads TGTGCCAGCAGCTTAGCGAGGGCTAGCGGGGGGACCTACGAGCAGTACTTC. Translation: CASSLARASGGTYEQYF.

The rearrangement links TRBV7-3 to TRBJ1-1; D is undetermined. This CDR3 has 13 amino acids. Germline V gene sequence: CDR1 SGHTA, CDR2 FQGTGA. V was shortened by 2 bases and J by 1 base, with 5 bases between the two germline ends. The CDR3 region is CASSLFQNTEAFF. CDR3 bases: TGTGCCAGCAGCTTATTCCAGAACACTGAAGCTTTCTTT.

The V gene is TRBV4-3, the J gene TRBJ1-3; perhaps TRBD1 as D (6 bases). Germline CDR1 reads LGHNA; CDR2 reads YSLEER. V gave up 0 bases and J gave up 0 bases, with 9 bases separating them. The CDR3 covers 16 residues. The CDR3 coding sequence is TGCGCCAGCAGCCAAGAGGCCAGGGGCTCTGGAAACACCATATATTTT. Protein: CASSQEARGSGNTIYF.